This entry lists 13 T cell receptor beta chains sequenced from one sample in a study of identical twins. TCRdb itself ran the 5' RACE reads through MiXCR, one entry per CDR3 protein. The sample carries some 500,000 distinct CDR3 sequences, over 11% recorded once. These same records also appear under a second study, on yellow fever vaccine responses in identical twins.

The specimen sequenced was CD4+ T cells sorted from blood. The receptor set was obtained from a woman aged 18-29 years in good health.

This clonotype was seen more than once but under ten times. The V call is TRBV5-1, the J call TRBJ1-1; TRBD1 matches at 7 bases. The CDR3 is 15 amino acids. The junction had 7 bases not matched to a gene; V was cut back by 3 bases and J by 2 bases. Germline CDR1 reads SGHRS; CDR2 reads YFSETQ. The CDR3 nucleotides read TGCGCCAGCAGCTCGGGGGACAGTAGAAACACTGAAGCTTTCTTT. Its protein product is CASSSGDSRNTEAFF.

The CDR3 DNA reads as TGTGCCAGCAGTTACACCGGCGGGGAGACCGGGGAGCTGTTTTTT. It is translated as CASSYTGGETGELFF. The chain uses TRBV6-6 and TRBJ2-2; tentative D call: TRBD2 (6 bases). CDR3 length: 15 residues. The V gene lost 2 bases and the J gene lost 5 bases, with 12 bases spanning the gap. Germline CDR1 reads MNHNY; CDR2 reads SVGAGI (reference sequence).

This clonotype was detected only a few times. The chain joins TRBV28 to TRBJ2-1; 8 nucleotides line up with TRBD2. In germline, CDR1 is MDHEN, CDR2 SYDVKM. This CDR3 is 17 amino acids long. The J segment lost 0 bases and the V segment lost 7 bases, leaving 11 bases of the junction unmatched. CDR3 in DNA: TGTGCCAGCACCGTACTTAGCGGGAAGAGCTCCTACAATGAGCAGTTCTTC. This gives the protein CASTVLSGKSSYNEQFF.

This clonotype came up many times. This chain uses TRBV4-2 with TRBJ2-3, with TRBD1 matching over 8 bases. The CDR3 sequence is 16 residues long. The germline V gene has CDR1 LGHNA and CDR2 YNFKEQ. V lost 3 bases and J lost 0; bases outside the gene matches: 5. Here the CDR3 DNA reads TGTGCCAGCAGCCAGGGGACAGGCATCAGCACAGATACGCAGTATTTT. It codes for CASSQGTGISTDTQYF.

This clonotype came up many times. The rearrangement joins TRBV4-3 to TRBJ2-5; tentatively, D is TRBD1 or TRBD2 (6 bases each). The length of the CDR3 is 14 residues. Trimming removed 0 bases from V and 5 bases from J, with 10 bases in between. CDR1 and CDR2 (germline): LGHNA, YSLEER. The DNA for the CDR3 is TGCGCCAGCAGCCAAGATACAGGGAGGGAGACCCAGTACTTC. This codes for CASSQDTGRETQYF.

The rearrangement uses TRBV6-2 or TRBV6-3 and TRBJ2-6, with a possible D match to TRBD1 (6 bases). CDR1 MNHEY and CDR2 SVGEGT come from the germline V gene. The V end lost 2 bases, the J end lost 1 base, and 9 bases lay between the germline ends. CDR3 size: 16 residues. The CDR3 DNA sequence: TGTGCCAGCAGTTACGGAAGGGGGTCTGGGGCCAACGTCCTGACTTTC. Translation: CASSYGRGSGANVLTF.

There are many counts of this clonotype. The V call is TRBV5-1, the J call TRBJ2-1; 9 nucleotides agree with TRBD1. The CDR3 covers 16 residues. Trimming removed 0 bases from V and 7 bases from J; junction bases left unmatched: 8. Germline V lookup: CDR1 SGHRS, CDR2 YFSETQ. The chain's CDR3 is CASSLGGTGIVNEQFF. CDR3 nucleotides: TGCGCCAGCAGCTTGGGAGGGACAGGGATTGTAAATGAGCAGTTCTTC. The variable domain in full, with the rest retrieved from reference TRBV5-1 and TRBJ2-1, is KAGVTQTPRYLIKTRGQQVTLSCSPISGHRSVSWYQQTPGQGLQFLFEYFSETQRNKGNFPGRFSGRQFSNSRSEMNVSTLELGDSALYLCASSLGGTGIVNEQFFGPGTRLTVL.

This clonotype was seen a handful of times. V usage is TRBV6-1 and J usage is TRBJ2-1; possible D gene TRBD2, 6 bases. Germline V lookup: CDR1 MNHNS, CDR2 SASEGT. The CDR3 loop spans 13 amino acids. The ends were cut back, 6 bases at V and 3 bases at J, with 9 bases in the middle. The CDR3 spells CASSRLGYNEQFF. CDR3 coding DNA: TGTGCCAGCAGCCGACTAGGCTACAATGAGCAGTTCTTC.

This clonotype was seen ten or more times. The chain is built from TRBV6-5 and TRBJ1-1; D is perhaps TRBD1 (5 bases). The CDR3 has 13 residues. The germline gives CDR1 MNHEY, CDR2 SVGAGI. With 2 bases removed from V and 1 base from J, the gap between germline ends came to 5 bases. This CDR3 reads CASSYQGNTEAFF. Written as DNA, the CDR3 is TGTGCCAGCAGTTACCAGGGGAACACTGAAGCTTTCTTT.

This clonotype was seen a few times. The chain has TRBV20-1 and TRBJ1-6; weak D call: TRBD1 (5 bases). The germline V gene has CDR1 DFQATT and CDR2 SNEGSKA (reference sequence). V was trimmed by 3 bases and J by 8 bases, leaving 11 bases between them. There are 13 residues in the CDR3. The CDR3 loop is CSARTRVDSPLHF. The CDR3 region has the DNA TGCAGTGCTAGGACCAGGGTTGATTCACCCCTCCACTTT.

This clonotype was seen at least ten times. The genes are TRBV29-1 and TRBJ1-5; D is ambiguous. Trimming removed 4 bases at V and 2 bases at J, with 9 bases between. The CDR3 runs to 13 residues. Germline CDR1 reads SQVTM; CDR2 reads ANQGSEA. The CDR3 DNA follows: TGCAGCGTTGGATGGGGTGGCAATCAGCCCCAGCATTTT. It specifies CSVGWGGNQPQHF.

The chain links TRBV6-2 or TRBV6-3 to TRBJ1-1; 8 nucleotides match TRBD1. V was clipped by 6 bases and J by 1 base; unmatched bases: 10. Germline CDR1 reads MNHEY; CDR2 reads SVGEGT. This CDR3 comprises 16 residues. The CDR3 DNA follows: TGTGCCAGCAGCAAACTAAGGGGGACAGGGAACACTGAAGCTTTCTTT. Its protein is CASSKLRGTGNTEAFF.

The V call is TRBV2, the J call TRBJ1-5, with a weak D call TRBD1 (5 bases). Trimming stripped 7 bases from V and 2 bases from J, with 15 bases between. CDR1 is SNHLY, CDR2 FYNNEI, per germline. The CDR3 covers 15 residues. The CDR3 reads CASKEGSGGNQPQHF. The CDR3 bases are TGTGCCAGCAAGGAGGGGTCGGGCGGCAATCAGCCCCAGCATTTT.